The 15 T cell receptor beta chains presented below share a single source sample, sequenced in a study of vaccination and CD4 T cells after COVID-19 (dated by TCRdb to between 2021 and 2022). Their specific antigens are unknown. Library preparation employed PCR. Sequencing was performed on an Illumina iSeq 100. TCR sequencing of DNA from cultured CD4+ T cells used the Oncomine TCR Beta short-read assay at the Johns Hopkins FTIC core. The public reads were run again by TCRdb, first through fastp at Q25 and then through MiXCR, and only productive beta chains were kept. Records with the same CDR3 protein are collapsed into one entry carrying the most frequent genes and DNA. In this sample the table shows 8,500 to 14,000 distinct CDR3 sequences, about 40% of which occur a single time. The biggest ten clones account for about a third of the sample. The treatment or condition label on this specimen signifies: roughly ten-day PBMC culture with coronavirus spike peptide pools or control peptides (ViraFEST assay).

Sequencing was carried out using CD4+ T cells from blood, cultured in vitro. These receptors all stem from a human donor who had recovered from COVID-19.

This rearrangement joins TRBV27 to TRBJ1-2; a weak D match, TRBD1 (5 bases). Trimming took 6 bases from V and 6 from J, leaving 17 bases between them. CDR3 size: 14 residues. CDR1 is MNHEY, CDR2 SMNVEV, per germline (reference sequence). CDR3 amino acids: CASSSRDVLDGYTF. CDR3 coding DNA: TGTGCCAGCAGCTCACGGGACGTCTTGGATGGCTACACCTTC.

V and J are TRBV19 and TRBJ1-5, with D possibly matching TRBD1 (5 bases). Trimming took off 5 bases at V and 1 base at J, with 15 bases between the two ends. The length of the CDR3 is 16 residues. CDR1 LNHDA and CDR2 SQIVND come from the germline V gene (reference sequence). The CDR3 sequence is CASSFFREKSNQPQHF. The CDR3 DNA is TGTGCCAGTAGTTTCTTCAGGGAAAAGAGCAATCAGCCCCAGCATTTT.

The J gene is TRBJ1-2, the V gene TRBV19, with D possibly TRBD1 on 5 matching bases. This CDR3 comprises 15 residues. Germline V lookup: CDR1 LNHDA, CDR2 SQIVND (reference sequence). The V gene lost 6 bases and the J gene lost 4 bases, with 18 bases spanning the gap. This chain's CDR3 is CASRPQGGSSYGYTF. Here the CDR3 DNA reads TGTGCCAGTAGACCCCAGGGAGGGTCCAGCTATGGCTACACCTTC.

By sample fraction, this clonotype is medium-sized. The chain has TRBV11-2 and TRBJ2-4, with D possibly being TRBD1 (5 bases). The CDR3 is made up of 14 amino acids. Trimming pared 4 bases from V and 6 bases from J, leaving 13 bases between. Germline loops: CDR1 SGHAT, CDR2 FQNNGV. The CDR3 loop is CASSSLMGRNIQYF. DNA of the CDR3: TGTGCCAGCAGCTCGTTAATGGGGCGAAACATTCAGTACTTC.

The rearrangement uses TRBV19 and TRBJ1-2; D may be TRBD1 (5 bases). Germline V gives CDR1 LNHDA, CDR2 SQIVND (reference sequence). V was cut by 7 bases and J by 7 bases, with 19 bases left in between. This CDR3 region has 14 residues. CDR3 sequence (DNA): TGTGCCAGTATCCAGGGAGGCAGGAGGACTGGCTACACCTTC. Translation: CASIQGGRRTGYTF. The complete variable domain, with remaining parts taken from reference TRBV19 and TRBJ1-2, reads DGGITQSPKYLFRKEGQNVTLSCEQNLNHDAMYWYRQDPGQGLRLIYYSQIVNDFQKGDIAEGYSVSREKKESFPLTVTSAQKNPTAFYLCASIQGGRRTGYTFGSGTRLTVV.

CDR3 sequence (DNA): TGTGCCAGCAGCGTAGAGCAGCGGGGTGGAGAGCTGTTTTTT. Protein product: CASSVEQRGGELFF. The chain recombines TRBV9 with TRBJ2-2; 7 bases line up with TRBD2. Trimming removed 0 bases from V and 11 bases from J; junction bases left unmatched: 7. In germline, CDR1 is SGDLS, CDR2 YYNGEE. The CDR3 runs to 14 residues.

The V gene is TRBV18, the J gene TRBJ1-2; unclear D gene. V was cut by 1 base and J by 4 bases, with 7 bases left in between. Germline V gene lookup returns CDR1 KGHSH and CDR2 LQKENI. The CDR3 loop spans 13 amino acids. The CDR3 nucleotides read TGTGCCAGCTCACCACACGAGTCCTATGGCTACACCTTC. Residues: CASSPHESYGYTF.

The chain joins TRBV14 to TRBJ2-7; the match to TRBD1 covers 11 bases. CDR1 and CDR2 (germline): SGHDN, FVKESK. The CDR3 is 16 amino acids. The V segment lost 2 bases and the J segment 2 bases; nucleotides outside the gene matches: 5. CDR3 residues: CASSQRSGQGAYEQYF. CDR3 DNA sequence: TGTGCCAGCAGCCAACGCTCGGGACAGGGGGCCTACGAGCAGTACTTC.

The genes are TRBV7-9 and TRBJ1-6; no definite D call. Germline lookup yields CDR1 SEHNR and CDR2 FQNEAQ (reference sequence). V was shortened by 0 bases and J by 8 bases, with 5 bases between the two germline ends. The CDR3 covers 13 residues. The CDR3 sequence is CASSLARDSPLHF. The CDR3 DNA reads as TGTGCCAGCAGCTTAGCGAGGGATTCACCCCTCCACTTT.

The rearrangement uses TRBV11-2 and TRBJ2-4; no firm D call. CDR3 length: 13 amino acids. Germline assignment: CDR1 SGHAT and CDR2 FQNNGV. V lost 10 bases to trimming and J lost 1 base, with 11 bases between them. The CDR3: CATLSVAKNIQYF. The CDR3 coding sequence is TGTGCCACCCTATCCGTGGCCAAAAACATTCAGTACTTC.

This chain connects TRBV6-2 or TRBV6-3 to TRBJ2-2; weak D call: TRBD2 (7 bases). Germline V gene data show CDR1 as MNHEY and CDR2 as SVGEGT. The V end was cut by 8 bases, the J end by 5 bases, with 15 bases between. The CDR3 spans 14 residues. The CDR3 coding sequence is TGTGCCAGCCGGGGGGCGCAGGGTACCGGGGAGCTGTTTTTT. This translates into CASRGAQGTGELFF.

The rearrangement joins TRBV24-1 to TRBJ2-1; a possible D gene is TRBD1 (7 bases). V lost 9 bases, J lost 0 bases, and 11 bases lay in between. The CDR3 length is 14 residues. From germline, CDR1 is KGHDR and CDR2 SFDVKD. Written as DNA, the CDR3 is TGTGCCACCCTCAGGGGGGACTCCTACAATGAGCAGTTCTTC. Protein: CATLRGDSYNEQFF.

The rearrangement uses TRBV6-5 and TRBJ1-2, with a possible D match to TRBD1 (6 bases). In germline, CDR1 is MNHEY, CDR2 SVGAGI. The CDR3 is 15 residues long. Trimming took off 4 bases at V and 7 bases at J, with 19 bases between the two ends. The DNA for the CDR3 is TGTGCCAGCAGTTCCCGGACAGACCTTGGGCCTGGCTACACCTTC. Its translation: CASSSRTDLGPGYTF.

This chain links TRBV11-2 with TRBJ2-3; D not certain. The ends were cut back, 1 base at V and 0 bases at J, with 11 bases in the middle. Germline assignment: CDR1 SGHAT and CDR2 FQNNGV. CDR3 length equals 16 residues. This CDR3 reads CASSLASYLSTDTQYF. CDR3 coding DNA: TGTGCCAGCAGCTTAGCTTCCTACTTAAGCACAGATACGCAGTATTTT.

The chain carries TRBV6-1 and TRBJ2-7; 7 positions match TRBD1. The V and J ends lost 6 bases and 3 bases, in that order; junction bases with no gene match: 14. This CDR3 has 16 residues. Looked up from germline, CDR1 is MNHNS and CDR2 is SASEGT. CDR3 nucleotides: TGTGCCAGCAGCCACCCCGGACAGGAAGGGGGCTACGAGCAGTACTTC. Translating gives CASSHPGQEGGYEQYF.